Within the sample, the clone carrying this T cell receptor beta chain is medium-sized. Blood genomic DNA input for TRB amplification was roughly 250-500 ng. TRB rearrangements were amplified by multiplex PCR with BIOMED2 TRB-A/B primers. TCRdb analysed the multiplex PCR reads with MiXCR anew, one entry per CDR3 protein. The data contain some 5,000 distinct CDR3 sequences, 21% of them singletons. This entry belongs to a study of T and B cells in COVID-19 patients. CDR1 and CDR2 (germline): MNHNS, SASEGT. The CDR3 has 12 residues. V was pared by 4 bases and J by 8 bases, with 4 bases of the junction left unmatched.

The source material was blood. This clonotype was obtained from a human donor with active COVID-19. The rearrangement joins TRBV6-1 to TRBJ2-7; 8 positions match TRBD1. CDR3 loop: CASSASGGQQYF. CDR3 nucleotide sequence: TGTGCCAGCAGTGCGTCAGGGGGCCAGCAGTACTTC.